This T cell receptor (beta chain) was found in a study of blood T cell repertoires in COVID-19. Study-level background: The study drew acute and convalescent COVID-19 samples from the United States, Italy and Spain. The analysed material was cDNA or gDNA that came from T cells, B-cell-depleted T cells, or PBMCs.

Authors' methods: Reference gene primer amplification in the assay estimated nucleated cell counts. Produced via immunoSEQ multiplex PCR; TCRdb's table is partial and in-frame only. V, J and clone size derive from that table, while D and trimming were established from the DNA sequence. The sample shows under 65,000 clones, more than 65% of them seen only once. V gave up 3 bases and J gave up 1 base, with 9 bases separating them. Germline CDR1 is LNHDA and CDR2 is SQIVND (reference sequence). The CDR3 runs 14 residues. This chain uses TRBV19 with TRBJ1-1; D perhaps matches TRBD1 (5 bases). Source material: peripheral blood. The clonotype comes from a woman aged 55-69 years with acute or convalescent COVID-19. CDR3 DNA: TGTGCCAGTAGTATGGACAACTCGAACACTGAAGCTTTCTTT. It translates to CASSMDNSNTEAFF. Full variable domain (missing parts from reference TRBV19 and TRBJ1-1): DGGITQSPKYLFRKEGQNVTLSCEQNLNHDAMYWYRQDPGQGLRLIYYSQIVNDFQKGDIAEGYSVSREKKESFPLTVTSAQKNPTAFYLCASSMDNSNTEAFFGQGTRLTVV.